This record concerns one T cell receptor beta chain sequence. Amplification used 60 Vbeta primers and 13 Jbeta primers. The protocol was immunoSEQ multiplex PCR, while the TCRdb copy is restricted to in-frame clones and leaves out a portion. The table records 95,000 to 110,000 clones, more than 65% of them present only once. V lost 0 bases, J lost 1 base, and 17 bases lay in between. Germline V lookup: CDR1 LGHNA, CDR2 YSLEER. This CDR3 has 18 amino acids. This sample is drawn from a study of cytomegalovirus exposure and HLA in healthy donors. The J gene is TRBJ2-3, the V gene TRBV4-3, with D perhaps matching TRBD2 (7 bases). Specimen: PBMCs. The origin of this receptor is a woman younger than 30 in good health and CMV-seropositive. CDR3 protein: CASSQESGGAMGTDTQYF. The CDR3 DNA sequence: TGCGCCAGCAGCCAAGAATCTGGGGGGGCTATGGGCACAGATACGCAGTATTTT.